The TCR beta chain described here comes from a study of early T cells in non-severe SARS-CoV-2 infection. Study-wide context: Sequencing targeted bulk RNA from unsorted whole blood, leaving chains unpaired.

Unique molecular identifier tags were affixed to discrete cDNA molecules. MiXCR was run by TCRdb on the 5' RACE reads, yielding one entry per CDR3 protein. The sample gives fewer than 100,000 distinct CDR3 sequences, more than 9% of which show up once; approximately 4.9% is in the top ten. This clonotype was detected many times. Germline loops: CDR1 MRHNA, CDR2 SNTAGT. The CDR3 runs 15 residues. V gave up 0 bases and J gave up 2 bases, with 9 bases separating them. The origin of this receptor is an adult who was a healthcare worker with PCR-confirmed SARS-CoV-2 infection or an uninfected control (not recorded which). The chain couples TRBV6-4 to TRBJ2-3; tentative D call: TRBD1 (6 bases). Sequences were obtained from whole blood. The CDR3 reads CASSDSGDTTDTQYF. The CDR3 DNA is TGTGCCAGCAGTGACTCGGGGGACACCACAGATACGCAGTATTTT.